These 6 T cell receptor beta chains came from one sample sequenced in a study of blood T cell repertoires in COVID-19. Assay used: immunoSEQ multiplex PCR; TCRdb lists only in-frame clones, some missing. The sample includes 290,000 or so clones, around 84% seen only once; the top ten take roughly 5.3%. Input material: PBMCs or T cells enriched from blood (not recorded which). These receptors were taken from a man aged 40-49 years who had been exposed to COVID-19.

J is TRBJ1-1 and V is TRBV29-1; D gene ambiguous. Trimming removed 5 bases from V and 5 bases from J, with 15 bases in between. This CDR3 region has 13 residues. CDR1 is SQVTM, CDR2 ANQGSEA, per germline. The chain's CDR3 is CSVLRPLRTEAFF. In DNA form, the CDR3 reads TGCAGCGTTTTGCGGCCTCTTAGGACTGAAGCTTTCTTT.

The J gene is TRBJ1-1, the V gene TRBV2; no clear D. With 1 base removed from V and 5 bases from J, the gap between germline ends came to 14 bases. The CDR3 has 15 residues. Germline V gives CDR1 SNHLY, CDR2 FYNNEI. CDR3 protein: CASSEGVLGATEAFF. DNA for the CDR3: TGTGCCAGCAGTGAAGGGGTCCTAGGAGCAACTGAAGCTTTCTTT.

The CDR3 loop is CASLLAKYEQYF. The CDR3 bases are TGTGCCAGCCTACTAGCGAAGTACGAGCAGTACTTC. The chain uses TRBV2 and TRBJ2-7, with 7 bases that match TRBD2. Trimming cost V 8 bases and J 4 bases; bases outside gene matches: 5. Looked up from germline, CDR1 is SNHLY and CDR2 is FYNNEI. CDR3 length equals 12 residues.

Details on this clone: The same CDR3 can be traced to other DNA sequences in this sample. The chain combines TRBV5-1 with TRBJ2-7; possibly TRBD1 for D (6 bases). From germline, CDR1 is SGHRS and CDR2 YFSETQ. There are 14 residues in the CDR3. V gave up 5 bases and J gave up 7 bases, with 19 bases separating them. CDR3 nucleotide sequence: TGCGCCAGCAGACACAGACGGGACCAGGGGGAGCAGTACTTC. Its translation: CASRHRRDQGEQYF.

The CDR3 spells CATSAGNTEAFF. The CDR3 DNA is TGTGCCACCAGTGCCGGGAACACTGAAGCTTTCTTT. The J gene is TRBJ1-1, the V gene TRBV24-1; D gene uncertain. Germline CDR1 KGHDR, CDR2 SFDVKD. The V gene lost 5 bases and the J gene lost 1 base, with 4 bases spanning the gap. This CDR3 is built from 12 residues.

The J gene is TRBJ1-1, the V gene TRBV6-1; TRBD1 is a possible D gene (6 bases). Trimming left V 1 base short and J 4 bases short, with 13 bases between. CDR1 and CDR2 (germline): MNHNS, SASEGT. CDR3 size: 15 residues. CDR3 in DNA: TGTGCCAGCAGTGAAGTCCGGACAGCCGGCACTGAAGCTTTCTTT. Amino acid sequence: CASSEVRTAGTEAFF.